What follows are 21 T cell receptor beta chains derived from one specimen sequenced in a study of T cell responses to AZD1222 COVID-19 vaccine. Only in-frame clones appear in the TCRdb table, and some are missing; sequencing was by immunoSEQ multiplex PCR. The sample contains about 66,000 clones, over 75% of which appear only once. Sequenced material: peripheral blood, taken on day 0 of AZD1222 vaccination. Every receptor here comes from an adult in good health.

The chain links TRBV19 to TRBJ1-2; D is unresolved. CDR1 and CDR2 from the germline V gene are LNHDA and SQIVND (reference sequence). This CDR3 is 13 amino acids long. V was clipped by 4 bases and J by 3 bases, with 9 bases between them. CDR3 DNA sequence: TGTGCCAGTAGTAAAGGGAATGACTATGGCTACACCTTC. It encodes CASSKGNDYGYTF.

The chain recombines TRBV2 with TRBJ1-1; no reliable D call. V gave up 8 bases and J gave up 1 base, with 11 bases separating them. The CDR3 runs to 13 residues. Germline lookup yields CDR1 SNHLY and CDR2 FYNNEI. The CDR3 nucleotides read TGTGCCAGCGGATTCGAAGAGAACACTGAAGCTTTCTTT. This translates into CASGFEENTEAFF. Supplemented by reference TRBV2 and TRBJ1-1, the full variable domain reads EPEVTQTPSHQVTQMGQEVILRCVPISNHLYFYWYRQILGQKVEFLVSFYNNEISEKSEIFDDQFSVERPDGSNFTLKIRSTKLEDSAMYFCASGFEENTEAFFGQGTRLTVV.

This clone was counted a few times. This sample includes further DNA sequences coding for the same CDR3. This CDR3 is CATSLGGTEAFF. CDR3 nucleotides: TGTGCCACCTCGCTCGGGGGCACTGAAGCTTTCTTT. The chain links TRBV15 to TRBJ1-1; D may be TRBD1 (5 bases). CDR1 and CDR2 (germline): LNHNV, YYDKDF (reference sequence). V lost 8 bases, J lost 4 bases, and 11 bases lay in between. The CDR3 runs 12 residues.

The count of this clone is one. The V call is TRBV3-1 (or the pseudogene TRBV3-2), the J call TRBJ2-3, with 7 bases that match TRBD2. Per germline, CDR1 LGHDT and CDR2 YNNKEL (reference sequence). V was clipped by 2 bases and J by 9 bases; unmatched bases: 2. The CDR3 contains 12 residues. CDR3 residues: CASSQSGGTQYF. CDR3 coding DNA: TGTGCCAGCAGCCAATCGGGGGGAACGCAGTATTTT.

On this clone: The junction shows a germline mismatch at one end, possibly a read error. This CDR3 is CASRDDSHNSPLHF. For the CDR3, the DNA is TGTGCCAGCCGCGACGACTCCCATAATTCACCCCTCCACTTT. V gene TRBV19 combines with J gene TRBJ1-6, with no clear D. This CDR3 spans 14 amino acids. Per the germline V gene, CDR1 is LNHDA and CDR2 is SQIVND (reference sequence).

The chain uses TRBV11-3 and TRBJ2-5; D perhaps matches TRBD1 (6 bases). Germline lookup yields CDR1 SGHNT and CDR2 YENEEA. V dropped 0 bases and J dropped 3 bases, with 14 bases sitting between them. The CDR3 length is 16 residues. CDR3 nucleotides: TGTGCCAGCAGCTTAGAAGGGGGAAGGGTGGAAGAGACCCAGTACTTC. Its translation is CASSLEGGRVEETQYF.

In its sample, this clone was seen once. The chain joins TRBV11-3 to TRBJ1-1; maybe TRBD1 (5 bases). This CDR3 contains 15 residues. Germline CDR1 SGHNT, CDR2 YENEEA. The V end lost 6 bases, the J end lost 4 bases, and 18 bases lay between the germline ends. In nucleotides, the CDR3 is TGTGCCAGCAGGGCTATTGGGGGATTAGGCACTGAAGCTTTCTTT. Amino acids: CASRAIGGLGTEAFF.

There are a few counts of this clone. The chain recombines TRBV6-2 or TRBV6-3 with TRBJ2-1; 16 bases align to TRBD2. Germline V gene sequence: CDR1 MNHEY, CDR2 SVGEGT. This CDR3 has 16 amino acids. The V segment lost 5 bases and the J segment 6 bases; nucleotides outside the gene matches: 4. The CDR3 region has the DNA TGTGCCAGCAGTCCGGGACTAGCGGGGGGGCTCAATGAGCAGTTCTTC. As protein: CASSPGLAGGLNEQFF.

V is TRBV27 and J is TRBJ1-4; perhaps TRBD1 as D (6 bases). Germline V CDR1 and CDR2: MNHEY, SMNVEV (reference sequence). The ends were cut back, 2 bases at V and 8 bases at J, with 21 bases in the middle. The CDR3 has 17 residues. This CDR3 is CASSLTSQGVSWEKLFF. CDR3 sequence (DNA): TGTGCCAGCAGTTTAACGTCACAGGGAGTCTCTTGGGAAAAACTGTTTTTT.

The rearrangement joins TRBV11-2 to TRBJ2-3, with D unclear. CDR3 length equals 17 residues. Germline CDR1 is SGHAT and CDR2 is FQNNGV. Between the trimmed V and J ends, which lost 1 base and 1 base, there was a span of 15 bases. The CDR3 nucleotides read TGTGCCAGCAGCTTAGCACTACGGTCCTCTGGCACAGATACGCAGTATTTT. Protein product: CASSLALRSSGTDTQYF.

The chain employs TRBV5-8 and TRBJ2-2, with a weak D call TRBD1 (7 bases). The germline gives CDR1 SGHTS, CDR2 YDEGEE. The V gene lost 4 bases and the J gene lost 3 bases, with 13 bases spanning the gap. The CDR3 runs 15 residues. CDR3 region: CASSQAGGYTGELFF. CDR3 sequence (DNA): TGTGCCAGCAGCCAAGCAGGGGGGTACACCGGGGAGCTGTTTTTT. The entire variable domain, with the rest obtained from reference TRBV5-8 and TRBJ2-2, is as follows: EAGVTQSPTHLIKTRGQQATLRCSPISGHTSVYWYQQALGLGLQFLLWYDEGEERNRGNFPPRFSGRQFPNYSSELNVNALELEDSALYLCASSQAGGYTGELFFGEGSRLTVL.

The rearrangement joins TRBV7-3 to TRBJ2-2; 14 bases are a match to TRBD2. V lost 4 bases and J lost 3; bases outside the gene matches: 7. The CDR3 runs 18 residues. Germline V gene lookup returns CDR1 SGHTA and CDR2 FQGTGA. DNA of the CDR3: TGTGCCAGCAGCTCCGGACTAGCGGGAGGATTCGACACCGGGGAGCTGTTTTTT. Encoded protein: CASSSGLAGGFDTGELFF.

The rearrangement uses TRBV5-1 and TRBJ2-7, with TRBD1 as a possible D gene (5 bases). V lost 3 bases to trimming and J lost 1 base, with 8 bases between them. In germline, CDR1 is SGHRS, CDR2 YFSETQ. The CDR3 extends over 13 amino acids. CDR3 nucleotides: TGCGCCAGCAGCTCAGGGAATTCCTACGAGCAGTACTTC. Protein sequence: CASSSGNSYEQYF.

The V call is TRBV9, the J call TRBJ2-3; 8 bases map to TRBD2. V shed 5 bases and J 0 bases; nucleotides not matched to a gene: 8. CDR1 SGDLS and CDR2 YYNGEE come from the germline V gene. This CDR3 has 16 amino acids. The CDR3 protein is CASRGRIAGSTDTQYF. CDR3 nucleotides: TGTGCCAGCAGGGGAAGAATAGCGGGGAGCACAGATACGCAGTATTTT.

A few counts support this clone. V usage is TRBV28 and J usage is TRBJ2-5; 11 positions match TRBD2. This CDR3 spans 15 amino acids. V lost 3 bases and J lost 5; bases outside the gene matches: 5. Germline CDR1 is MDHEN and CDR2 is SYDVKM. This CDR3 is CASSFLAGGDETQYF. CDR3 nucleotide sequence: TGTGCCAGCAGTTTTCTAGCGGGAGGCGACGAGACCCAGTACTTC.

The chain has TRBV25-1 and TRBJ1-2; a weak D match, TRBD1 (5 bases). CDR1 is MGHDK and CDR2 is SYGVNS in the germline V gene. This CDR3 comprises 14 residues. V was cut by 2 bases and J by 6 bases, with 13 bases left in between. The CDR3 protein is CASSEGPGTDGYTF. The CDR3 nucleotides read TGTGCCAGCAGTGAAGGTCCCGGGACGGATGGCTACACCTTC.

This chain connects TRBV21-1 to TRBJ2-7; the listed D gene, TRBD1, was not tested against the DNA. TRBV21-1 is a documented pseudogene. CDR3 length equals 17 residues. The CDR3 protein is CASTTTREGTASYEQYF. The CDR3 nucleotides read TGTGCCAGCACCACAACAAGGGAAGGGACAGCTAGCTACGAGCAGTACTTC.

The genes are TRBV7-3 and TRBJ2-7, with TRBD2 identical over 7 bases. V gave up 5 bases and J gave up 3 bases; unmatched junction bases: 4. This CDR3 has 13 amino acids. Germline CDR1 is SGHTA and CDR2 is FQGTGA. The CDR3: CASSQGLGYEQYF. The DNA for the CDR3 is TGTGCCAGCAGCCAAGGACTAGGCTACGAGCAGTACTTC.

The chain has TRBV25-1 and TRBJ1-2; D gene uncertain. This CDR3 is built from 15 residues. The V gene's germline CDR1 is MGHDK and CDR2 SYGVNS. V lost 3 bases and J lost 0, with 11 bases in between. The chain's CDR3 is CASSDGGSTNYGYTF. CDR3 in DNA: TGTGCCAGCAGTGATGGTGGGAGCACTAACTATGGCTACACCTTC.

This clone was counted between two and nine times. The chain joins TRBV5-1 to TRBJ1-6; D is ambiguous. The germline gives CDR1 SGHRS, CDR2 YFSETQ. The V and J ends lost 0 bases and 0 bases respectively, with 4 bases between them. This CDR3 contains 15 residues. DNA of the CDR3: TGCGCCAGCAGCTTGGCCAGCTCCTATAATTCACCCCTCCACTTT. It specifies CASSLASSYNSPLHF.

V and J are TRBV12-1 and TRBJ1-1; TRBD1, the table's D call, lacks a check against the DNA. TRBV12-1 is labeled a pseudogene. The CDR3 loop spans 15 amino acids. The CDR3 loop is CASSFARQGGTEAFF. Written as DNA, the CDR3 is TGTGCCAGCAGCTTTGCCAGGCAGGGGGGTACTGAAGCTTTCTTT.